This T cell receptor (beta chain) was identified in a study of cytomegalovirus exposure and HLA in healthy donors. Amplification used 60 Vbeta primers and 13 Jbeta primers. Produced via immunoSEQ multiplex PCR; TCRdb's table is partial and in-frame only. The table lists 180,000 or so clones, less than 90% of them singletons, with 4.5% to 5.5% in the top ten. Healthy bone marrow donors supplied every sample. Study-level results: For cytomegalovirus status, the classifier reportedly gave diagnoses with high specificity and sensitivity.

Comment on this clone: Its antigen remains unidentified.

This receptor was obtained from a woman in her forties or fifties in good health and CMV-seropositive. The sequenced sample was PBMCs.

CDR3 in amino acids: CASSAGQGILPYEQYF. CDR3 coding DNA: TGCGCCAGCAGCGCGGGACAGGGGATTTTGCCCTACGAGCAGTACTTC. The V call is TRBV4-1, the J call TRBJ2-7; 10 positions agree with TRBD1. The germline V gene has CDR1 MGHRA and CDR2 YSYEKL. CDR3 length equals 16 residues. With V trimmed by 5 bases and J by 2 bases, 9 bases remained unmatched.